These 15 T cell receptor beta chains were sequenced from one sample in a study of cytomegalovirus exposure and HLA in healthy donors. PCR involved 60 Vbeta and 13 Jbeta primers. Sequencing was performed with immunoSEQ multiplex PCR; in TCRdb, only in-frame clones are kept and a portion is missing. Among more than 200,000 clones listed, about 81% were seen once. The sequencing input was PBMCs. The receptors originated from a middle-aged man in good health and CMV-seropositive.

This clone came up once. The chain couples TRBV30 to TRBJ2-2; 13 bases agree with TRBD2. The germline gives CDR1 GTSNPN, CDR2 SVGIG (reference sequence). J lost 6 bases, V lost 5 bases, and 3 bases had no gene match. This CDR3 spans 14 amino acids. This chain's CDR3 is CAWDGLAGAGELFF. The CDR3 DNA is TGTGCCTGGGACGGACTAGCGGGAGCCGGGGAGCTGTTTTTT.

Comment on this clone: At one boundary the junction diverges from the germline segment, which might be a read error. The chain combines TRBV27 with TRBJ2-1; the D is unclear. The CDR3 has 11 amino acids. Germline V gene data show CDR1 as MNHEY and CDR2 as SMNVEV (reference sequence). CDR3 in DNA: TGTGCCAGCGGCTCCAACAATGAGCAGTTCTTC. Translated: CASGSNNEQFF.

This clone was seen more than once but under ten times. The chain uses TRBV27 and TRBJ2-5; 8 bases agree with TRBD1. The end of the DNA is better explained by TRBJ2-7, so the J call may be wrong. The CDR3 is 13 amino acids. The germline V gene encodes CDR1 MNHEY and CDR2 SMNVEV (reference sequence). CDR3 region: CASSWGQDYEQYF. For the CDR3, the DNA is TGTGCCAGCAGTTGGGGACAGGACTACGAGCAGTACTTC.

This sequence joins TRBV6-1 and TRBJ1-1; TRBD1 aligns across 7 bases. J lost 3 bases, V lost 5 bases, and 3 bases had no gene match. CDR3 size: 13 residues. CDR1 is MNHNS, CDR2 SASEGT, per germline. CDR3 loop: CASSTQGYTEAFF. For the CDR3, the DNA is TGTGCCAGCAGTACACAGGGGTACACTGAAGCTTTCTTT.

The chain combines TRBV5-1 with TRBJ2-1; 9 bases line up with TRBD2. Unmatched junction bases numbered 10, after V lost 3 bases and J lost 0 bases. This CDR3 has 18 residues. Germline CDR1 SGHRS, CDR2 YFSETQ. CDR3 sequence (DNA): TGCGCCAGCAGCTCCCTCCGGACTAGCGTCGACTCCTACAATGAGCAGTTCTTC. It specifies CASSSLRTSVDSYNEQFF.

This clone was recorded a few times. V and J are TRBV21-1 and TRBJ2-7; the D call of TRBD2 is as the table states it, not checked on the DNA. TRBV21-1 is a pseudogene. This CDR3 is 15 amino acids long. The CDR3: CASSVGGDYTYEQYF. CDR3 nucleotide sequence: TGTGCCAGCAGCGTAGGTGGGGACTACACCTACGAGCAGTACTTC.

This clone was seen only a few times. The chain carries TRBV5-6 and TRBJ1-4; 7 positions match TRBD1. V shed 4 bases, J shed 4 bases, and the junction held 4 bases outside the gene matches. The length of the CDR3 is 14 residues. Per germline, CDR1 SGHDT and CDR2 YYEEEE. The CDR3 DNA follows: TGTGCCAGCAGCCTGGGACAGCATAATGAAAAACTGTTTTTT. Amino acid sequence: CASSLGQHNEKLFF.

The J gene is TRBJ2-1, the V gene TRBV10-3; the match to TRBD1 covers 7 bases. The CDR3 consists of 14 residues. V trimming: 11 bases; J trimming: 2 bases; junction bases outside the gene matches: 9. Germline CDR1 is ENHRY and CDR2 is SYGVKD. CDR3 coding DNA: TGTGCCGTCCTCCGACAGGGTCCCTACAATGAGCAGTTCTTC. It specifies CAVLRQGPYNEQFF.

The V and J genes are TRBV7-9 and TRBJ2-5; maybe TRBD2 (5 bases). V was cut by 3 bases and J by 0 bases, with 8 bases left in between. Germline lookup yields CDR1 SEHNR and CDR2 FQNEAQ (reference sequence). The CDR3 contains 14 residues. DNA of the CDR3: TGTGCCAGCAGCTTCGCCGGGAACCAAGAGACCCAGTACTTC. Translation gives CASSFAGNQETQYF.

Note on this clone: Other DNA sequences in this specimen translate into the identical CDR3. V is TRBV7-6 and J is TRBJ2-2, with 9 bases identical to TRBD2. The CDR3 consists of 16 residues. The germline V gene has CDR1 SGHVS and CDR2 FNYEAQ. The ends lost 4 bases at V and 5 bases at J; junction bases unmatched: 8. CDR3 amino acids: CASSSRGSGGTGELFF. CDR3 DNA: TGTGCCAGCAGCTCTCGGGGAAGCGGGGGGACCGGGGAGCTGTTTTTT.

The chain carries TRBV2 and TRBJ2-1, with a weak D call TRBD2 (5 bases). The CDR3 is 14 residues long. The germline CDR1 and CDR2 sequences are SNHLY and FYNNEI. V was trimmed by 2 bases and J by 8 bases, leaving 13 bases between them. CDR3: CASSESTSRDEQFF. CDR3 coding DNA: TGTGCCAGCAGTGAATCTACTAGTAGGGATGAGCAGTTCTTC.

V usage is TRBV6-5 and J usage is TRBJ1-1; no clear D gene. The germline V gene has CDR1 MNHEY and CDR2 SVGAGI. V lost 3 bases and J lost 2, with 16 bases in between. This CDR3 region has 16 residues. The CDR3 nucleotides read TGTGCCAGCAGTTATCGGAGGGTCCCCGGAAACACTGAAGCTTTCTTT. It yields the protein CASSYRRVPGNTEAFF.

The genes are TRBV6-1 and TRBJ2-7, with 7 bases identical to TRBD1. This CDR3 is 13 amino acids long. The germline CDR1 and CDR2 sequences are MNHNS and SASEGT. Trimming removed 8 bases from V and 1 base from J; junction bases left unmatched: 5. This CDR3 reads CASEGAGSYEQYF. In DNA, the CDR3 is TGTGCCAGCGAGGGGGCGGGTTCCTACGAGCAGTACTTC.

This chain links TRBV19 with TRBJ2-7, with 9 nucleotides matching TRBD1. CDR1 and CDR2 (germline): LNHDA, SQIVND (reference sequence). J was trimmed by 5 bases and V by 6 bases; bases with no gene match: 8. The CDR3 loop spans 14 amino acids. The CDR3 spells CASRRDRALDEQYV. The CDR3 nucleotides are TGTGCCAGTAGGCGGGACAGGGCTCTCGACGAGCAGTACGTC.

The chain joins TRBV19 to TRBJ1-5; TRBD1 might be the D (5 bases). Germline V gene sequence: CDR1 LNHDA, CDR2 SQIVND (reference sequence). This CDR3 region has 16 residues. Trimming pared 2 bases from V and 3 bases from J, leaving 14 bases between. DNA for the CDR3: TGTGCCAGTAGTATAAAGGGACTGGGACTCAATCAGCCCCAGCATTTT. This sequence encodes CASSIKGLGLNQPQHF.